This T cell receptor (beta chain) is drawn from a study of response to subunit inactivated influenza vaccine. Overall study results and limits: The authors put forward the suggestion that each seasonal influenza vaccination may bring in only a limited number of new T cells.

TCRdb passed the RT-PCR reads through MiXCR, listing each CDR3 protein once. The sample records about 800,000 distinct CDR3 sequences, 21% being singletons. The CDR3 is 12 amino acids. V lost 7 bases and J 0 bases, leaving 10 bases between the germline ends. Germline V gene sequence: CDR1 DFQATT, CDR2 SNEGSKA (reference sequence). This clonotype was found many times. Its antigen is unidentified. The material sequenced was PBMCs from blood, taken 4 to 6 days after vaccination. The J gene is TRBJ2-7, the V gene TRBV20-1; tentative D call: TRBD2 (5 bases). The sequence was collected from a man aged 45-65 years who received an inactivated influenza vaccine. The CDR3: CSVGGYSYEQYF. The CDR3 DNA reads TGCAGTGTAGGCGGGTACTCCTACGAGCAGTACTTC.